One and the same sample provided the 11 T cell receptor beta chains below, sequenced in a study of T cell responses to AZD1222 COVID-19 vaccine. Method: immunoSEQ multiplex PCR; TCRdb's copy keeps in-frame clones and lacks some. The sample yields roughly 150,000 clones, 90% seen once. Sequenced material: peripheral blood, taken on day 0 of AZD1222 vaccination. The receptors stem from an adult in good health.

In this sample, this clone turned up once. The rearrangement joins TRBV18 to TRBJ1-1, with D unresolved. Germline V lookup: CDR1 KGHSH, CDR2 LQKENI. The CDR3 is 13 residues long. V lost 2 bases and J 0 bases, leaving 4 bases between the germline ends. CDR3: CASSPAVNTEAFF. CDR3 DNA: TGTGCCAGCTCACCAGCGGTGAACACTGAAGCTTTCTTT.

The V and J genes are TRBV7-8 and TRBJ2-7, with unresolved D. The CDR3 contains 13 residues. Trimming left V 7 bases short and J 1 base short, with 11 bases between. CDR1 is SGHVS, CDR2 FQNEAQ, per germline. The CDR3 protein is CASTVPPSYEQYF. As DNA, the CDR3 is TGTGCCAGCACCGTACCCCCTTCCTACGAGCAGTACTTC.

The chain employs TRBV6-5 and TRBJ1-4; D is ambiguous. The germline V and J ends were trimmed by 6 bases and 6 bases, with 8 bases remaining between them. CDR1 is MNHEY and CDR2 is SVGAGI in the germline V gene. The CDR3 length is 12 residues. CDR3 DNA sequence: TGTGCCAGCAGCAGAAAGGATGAAAAACTGTTTTTT. Protein sequence: CASSRKDEKLFF.

The CDR3, as DNA: TGTGCCAGCAAACTCGGGACAGGAGGGAACACTGAAGCTTTCTTT. It codes for CASKLGTGGNTEAFF. V is TRBV2 and J is TRBJ1-1; 8 bases are shared with TRBD1. V lost 7 bases, J lost 1 base, and 8 bases stayed unmatched. The CDR3 totals 15 residues. Germline CDR1 is SNHLY and CDR2 is FYNNEI.

V gene TRBV28 combines with J gene TRBJ1-1, with 7 bases lining up with TRBD1. Trimming at V came to 3 bases and at J to 0 bases, leaving 7 bases not matched to a gene. Germline V lookup: CDR1 MDHEN, CDR2 SYDVKM. The CDR3 extends over 16 amino acids. The CDR3 DNA follows: TGTGCCAGCAGTTTTAGGACAGGTCCCATGAACACTGAAGCTTTCTTT. This sequence encodes CASSFRTGPMNTEAFF.

The chain uses TRBV6-2 or TRBV6-3 and TRBJ2-1, with D perhaps TRBD1 or TRBD2 (5 bases each). Germline assignment: CDR1 MNHEY and CDR2 SVGEGT. The CDR3 sequence is 13 residues long. The V end was cut by 4 bases, the J end by 7 bases, with 11 bases between. This chain's CDR3 is CASSSGTKNEQFF. CDR3 coding DNA: TGTGCCAGCAGTTCCGGGACCAAGAATGAGCAGTTCTTC.

CDR3 residues: CASSQGLEDSPLHF. As DNA, the CDR3 is TGCGCCAGCAGCCAAGGACTAGAGGATTCACCCCTCCACTTT. This chain uses TRBV4-3 with TRBJ1-6; D is ambiguous. The CDR3 is made up of 14 amino acids. The germline V gene has CDR1 LGHNA and CDR2 YSLEER. Trimming removed 1 base from V and 8 bases from J, with 9 bases in between.

This chain's CDR3 is CASSLTTGRQETQYF. DNA of the CDR3: TGTGCCAGCAGCTTAACAACAGGGAGACAAGAGACCCAGTACTTC. This rearrangement joins TRBV7-6 to TRBJ2-5; tentatively, D is TRBD1 (6 bases). V was trimmed by 2 bases and J by 2 bases, leaving 12 bases between them. Germline V CDR1 and CDR2: SGHVS, FNYEAQ. The CDR3 is 15 amino acids.

The chain joins TRBV13 to TRBJ2-3, with 14 bases fitting TRBD2. The CDR3 is 17 amino acids. With 5 bases clipped from V and 5 bases from J, the junction kept 9 bases outside the gene matches. Germline loops: CDR1 PRHDT, CDR2 FYEKMQ (reference sequence). The CDR3 is CASSQGLAGAHRDTQYF. The CDR3 nucleotides read TGTGCCAGCAGCCAGGGACTAGCGGGAGCGCATAGAGATACGCAGTATTTT.

The CDR3 loop reads CASSTDWTGSYEQYF. DNA of the CDR3: TGTGCCAGCAGTACAGACTGGACAGGTTCCTACGAGCAGTACTTC. The chain joins TRBV27 to TRBJ2-7; 7 positions agree with TRBD1. Germline V gives CDR1 MNHEY, CDR2 SMNVEV (reference sequence). V lost 5 bases, J lost 1 base, and 8 bases stayed unmatched. This CDR3 has 15 amino acids.

The chain is built from TRBV6-5 and TRBJ1-4; TRBD1 aligns across 7 bases. The CDR3 consists of 14 residues. V shed 2 bases and J 8 bases; nucleotides not matched to a gene: 5. CDR1 and CDR2 (germline): MNHEY, SVGAGI. The DNA for the CDR3 is TGTGCCAGCAGTTACAACAGGGGTCTGGAAAAACTGTTTTTT. This gives the protein CASSYNRGLEKLFF.